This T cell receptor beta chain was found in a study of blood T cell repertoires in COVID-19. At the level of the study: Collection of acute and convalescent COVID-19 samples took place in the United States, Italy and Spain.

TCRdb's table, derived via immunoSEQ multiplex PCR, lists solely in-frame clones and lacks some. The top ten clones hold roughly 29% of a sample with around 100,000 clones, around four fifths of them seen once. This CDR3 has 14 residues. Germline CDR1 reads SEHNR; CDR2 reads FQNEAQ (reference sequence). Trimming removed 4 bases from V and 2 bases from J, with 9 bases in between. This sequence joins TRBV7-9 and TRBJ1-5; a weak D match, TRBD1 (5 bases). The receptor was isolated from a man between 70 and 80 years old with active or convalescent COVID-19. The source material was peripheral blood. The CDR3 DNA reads TGTGCCAGCAGCTCACAACAGGGCAATCAGCCCCAGCATTTT. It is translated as CASSSQQGNQPQHF.